This TCR beta chain stems from a study of shared clonotypes between healthy human individuals (dated by TCRdb to 2018 to 2020). Study-wide context: The cohort included three men and a couple of women between 18 and 49 years of age. For each donor, CD4 naive and CD4 memory were each given three plates, CD8 naive was given two plates, and CD8 memory was given one plate. The study deeply sequenced blood TCR repertoires of about five healthy adults to estimate repertoire size and the extent of clonotype sharing between individuals. Different laboratories and diverse techniques were used to prepare libraries and sequence TCR repertoires, to increase sequencing depth and limit assay-specific biases. Between about 0.85 and 9.5 billion PBMCs per donor were obtained by leukapheresis.

Note on this clone: Its antigen is not yet known. Per-base quality was not reported, and no clone a single base away is much larger than it.

Using the deep immunoSEQ assay, TCR CDR3 regions were amplified from genomic DNA by multiplex PCR. For each cell subset, the extracted genomic DNA was distributed evenly across all wells of several immunoSEQ 96-well plates, and each plate served as one replicate. For sorted subsets, each replicate PCR was loaded with around 200 ng genomic DNA, equivalent to 32,000 or so T cell genomes. Purified libraries were quantified with a Qubit 3.0 fluorometer, sized on a Bioanalyzer 2100, and re-quantified with the KAPA Library Quantification kit. Every immunoSEQ 96-well plate was sequenced on a separate single-read 150-cycle Illumina NextSeq 550 flow cell. The original methods were these. The immunoSEQ output contained only junctional sequences without quality scores, so filtering could not match that applied to full-length reads. To assign V/J genes and CDR3, sequences were annotated against IMGT germline references using PyIR, a Python wrapper for IgBLAST v1.9. Reads were removed for weak V/J assignments (E-value above 1e-6), missing CDR3, stop codons, out-of-frame junctions, or ambiguous translated residues. V3J clonotypes were defined as sequences sharing the same inferred V gene, J gene, and CDR3 amino acid sequence. The percentage overlap between two repertoires was calculated by dividing the number of shared unique clonotypes by the size of the smaller repertoire. Three approaches were used to assess repertoire richness: RTK rarefaction, the Chao1 estimator, and Recon v2.1 estimates of unobserved clonotypes. For all TCRbeta clonotypes obtained by the gDNA method from a few donors, generation probabilities were computed with OLGA. TCRdb took over this immuneACCESS table, retaining in-frame rearrangements with V and J assigned. Such tables are incomplete; in checked studies, under half of the missing clones stem from an unresolved V gene, and the remainder is unexplained. Clone size and the V and J calls come from that table; the DNA yielded D and trimming. Here the sample has over 950,000 clones; 60% to 80% occur a single time. The top ten clones comprise 0.85% to 1% of the sample.

The donors were healthy, HIV-negative adults with no recently reported acute infections or vaccinations. All donors were Caucasian adults living in Nashville, Tennessee, USA. Magnetic negative selection was used to enrich CD4+ T cells, after which naive cells were positively selected on CD45RA and the negative fraction became the memory subset. After blood collection by leukapheresis, PBMCs were isolated using Ficoll-Histopaque density gradient centrifugation and then cryopreserved in the vapor phase of liquid nitrogen. Analytical flow cytometry was used to check the purity and quantity of every magnetically sorted T cell population. Genomic DNA was isolated from each sorted fraction and quantified by UV absorbance on a Nanodrop 2000c. Trimming costs V 0 bases and J 6 bases, and their ends lie 10 bases apart. CDR1 and CDR2, per the germline V gene, are SGHRS and YFSETQ. The CDR3 holds 14 amino acids from the cysteine to the phenylalanine. Only the CDR3 DNA stays, 42 bases, in frame from base 1.

Study-level results and caveats: Compared with non-shared clonotypes, the clonotypes found in all four sorted-subset donors had higher generation probabilities. Only blood was sampled, and tissue TCR repertoires likely differ from those in blood. Across a few donors, approximately 5% of naive CD4, 3% to 3.5% of naive CD8, 2% to 2.5% of memory CD4, and under 0.45% of memory CD8 clonotypes were shared. Because the study included a small number of donors, the genetic and exposure-history diversity represented was limited. Estimated clonotype richness was generally larger for naive than for memory subsets. Rarefaction of sorted-subset datasets indicated incomplete sequencing despite the large sequencing depth. Based on pairwise subsampling, the degree of clonotype sharing among donors was expected to be affected by sequencing depth.

This receptor was identified in a man aged 18 to 29 in good health. Some clones in this sample may be carry-over from other donors' samples. The material sequenced was memory CD4+ T cells from PBMCs. Reading the label with the study, this specimen's cell subset or site is: CD45RA-negative fraction. This chain joins TRBV5-1 to TRBJ2-4; the D gene is perhaps TRBD1 or TRBD2, as each covers 6 bases. The nucleotide sequence reads as follows: TGCGCCAGCAGCTTGGTGGGGGGCAGAAACATTCAGTACTTC. This yields the protein CASSLVGGRNIQYF.